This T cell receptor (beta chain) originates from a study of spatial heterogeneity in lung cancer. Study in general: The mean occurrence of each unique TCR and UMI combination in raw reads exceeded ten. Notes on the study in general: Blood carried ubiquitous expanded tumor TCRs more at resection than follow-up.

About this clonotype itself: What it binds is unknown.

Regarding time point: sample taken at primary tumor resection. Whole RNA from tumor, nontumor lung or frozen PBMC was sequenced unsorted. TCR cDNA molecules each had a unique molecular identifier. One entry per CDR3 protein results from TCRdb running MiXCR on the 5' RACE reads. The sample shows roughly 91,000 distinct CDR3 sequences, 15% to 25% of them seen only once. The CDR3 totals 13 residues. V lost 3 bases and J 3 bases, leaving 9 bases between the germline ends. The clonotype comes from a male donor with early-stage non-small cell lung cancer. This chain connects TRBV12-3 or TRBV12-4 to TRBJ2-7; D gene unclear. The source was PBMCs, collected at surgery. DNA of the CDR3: TGTGCCAGCAGTTTGGGCCGGAGCTACGAGCAGTACTTC. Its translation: CASSLGRSYEQYF.